This TCR beta chain was recorded in a study of shared clonotypes between healthy human individuals. The germline gives CDR1 MNHEY, CDR2 SVGAGI. Trimming took off 0 bases at V and 1 base at J, with 10 bases between the two ends. The CDR3 contains 16 residues. Here immunoSEQ multiplex PCR was the method, and the copy in TCRdb shows in-frame clones only, minus some. The table includes about 2.3 million clones, approximately 93% detected once. Study-wide results and caveats: A handful of donors showed sharing of around 5% of naive CD4 clonotypes. Read depth was anticipated to influence clonotype sharing among donors. Generation probabilities of non-shared clonotypes were lower (relative to those shared by all four donors). Larger estimated richness was generally recorded for naive subsets relative to memory subsets.

As to this clone: What it binds is unknown.

J is TRBJ1-3 and V is TRBV6-5; no definite D call. The sequenced sample was naive CD4+ T cells from PBMCs. Subset in this sample: CD45RA+ positively selected. This receptor was obtained from a man between 18 and 29 years old in good health. Some clones in this sample may be carry-over from other donors' samples. Written as DNA, the CDR3 is TGTGCCAGCAGTTACTCGAGTAAGGGATCTGGAAACACCATATATTTT. Amino acids: CASSYSSKGSGNTIYF.